This is a list of T cell receptor beta chains from one sample in a study of human T cells and chemical hapten exposure. Via MiXCR, TCRdb re-called the RACE reads, giving one row per CDR3 protein. The repertoire holds about 110,000 distinct CDR3 sequences, with roughly 9.6% as singletons. This material consisted of whole blood, taken in connection with sensitization to the hapten diphenylcyclopropenone (DPC). The receptors here all came from a woman in her thirties or forties with alopecia areata. Some clones in this sample may be carry-over from other donors' samples. Each CDR3 is given with its conserved first and last residue. D genes are given only for firm matches. Size is omitted from some rows. Given values are once, few, many or a class for expanded clones.

CDR3nt,CDR3aa,abundance,v_gene,d_gene,j_gene
TGTGCCAGCACTCGCACTTCCGGTGGGGTAGATACGCAGTATTTT,CASTRTSGGVDTQYF,few,TRBV11-2,.,TRBJ2-3
TGTGCCAGCAGTCTTAAGGGCAGGGGACCCACCGGGGAGCTGTTTTTT,CASSLKGRGPTGELFF,.,TRBV6-2/TRBV6-3,.,TRBJ2-2
TGCGCCAGCAGCCAACTTCCTACGAGCTCCTACAATGAGCAGTTCTTC,CASSQLPTSSYNEQFF,many,TRBV4-1,.,TRBJ2-1
TGCAGCGTTGGGGGTAGCGGGAGAGAAGGTACGCAGTATTTT,CSVGGSGREGTQYF,few,TRBV29-1,TRBD2,TRBJ2-3
TGTGCCAGCAGCTTAGGTCCAGGAGCGAACGGGGAGCTGTTTTTT,CASSLGPGANGELFF,.,TRBV7-9,.,TRBJ2-2
TGTGCCACCAGTGATGTTGGACGGATCAATGAGCAGTTCTTC,CATSDVGRINEQFF,many,TRBV24-1,.,TRBJ2-1
TGCAGCGTTGGCGGACAGGGGGCAGCGGAGACCCAGTACTTC,CSVGGQGAAETQYF,.,TRBV29-1,TRBD1,TRBJ2-5
TGTGCCAGCTCACCACAGGGCGCGTACGAGCAGTACTTC,CASSPQGAYEQYF,many,TRBV18,.,TRBJ2-7
TGTGCCAGCAGCTTACTGGGTTCTCGAACAGATACGCAGTATTTT,CASSLLGSRTDTQYF,many,TRBV7-2,.,TRBJ2-3
TGTGCCAGCAGGGCGGGAGTAACTGAGCAGTTCTTC,CASRAGVTEQFF,.,TRBV28,TRBD2,TRBJ2-1
TGTGCCAGCAGCCCAAACCTTTGGGGGATGGTGACCAAAAACATTCAGTACTTC,CASSPNLWGMVTKNIQYF,many,TRBV21-1,.,TRBJ2-4
TGCGCCAGCAGCTTGGGACAGGGAGGTCAGCCCCAGCATTTT,CASSLGQGGQPQHF,many,TRBV5-1,TRBD1,TRBJ1-5
TGTGCCAGCAGCCTTAGCGGGGGCACATTGGGCACCGGGGAGCTGTTTTTT,CASSLSGGTLGTGELFF,few,TRBV7-2,TRBD2,TRBJ2-2
TGTGCCAGCTCACGAGTGGGACACATACTCACAGATACGCAGTATTTT,CASSRVGHILTDTQYF,many,TRBV18,.,TRBJ2-3
TGTGCCAGCAGTTTATGGCTAGCGGGGAATGAGCAGTTCTTC,CASSLWLAGNEQFF,many,TRBV28,TRBD2,TRBJ2-1
TGTGCTAGTGGTTGGGGGCCTTACAATCAGCCCCAGCATTTT,CASGWGPYNQPQHF,.,TRBV12-5,.,TRBJ1-5
TGTGCCAGCCGGACCGGAGATGAGCAGTTCTTC,CASRTGDEQFF,.,TRBV7-9,.,TRBJ2-1
TGTGCCAGCAGTTTAGTCCGGGCCTCCTCCGAGCAGTACTTC,CASSLVRASSEQYF,.,TRBV28,.,TRBJ2-7
TGTGCCAGCAGTGAAAGATCGGGGGTCCTAAGCAATCAGCCCCAGCATTTT,CASSERSGVLSNQPQHF,.,TRBV2,.,TRBJ1-5
TGTGCCAGCGGGGGACAGGGGAATCAGCCCCAGCATTTT,CASGGQGNQPQHF,few,TRBV6-5,TRBD1,TRBJ1-5
TGTGCCAGCAGCCGAGATTACGGGGGGACCGGGGAGCTGTTTTTT,CASSRDYGGTGELFF,few,TRBV6-5,TRBD2,TRBJ2-2
TGTGCCAGCAGCCGAACGGGACAGGGTGCGGGAAAACTGTATTTT,CASSRTGQGAGKLYF,.,TRBV3-1,TRBD1,TRBJ1-4
TGTGCCAGCAGTCTTAGTAAAGGCACAGATACGCAGTATTTT,CASSLSKGTDTQYF,many,TRBV28,.,TRBJ2-3
TGCAGCGTTGAATCTGGGGCCAACGTCCTGACTTTC,CSVESGANVLTF,few,TRBV29-1,.,TRBJ2-6
TGTGCCAGCAGAAGTTTAGGGGGCGAGCGAACTGAAGCTTTCTTT,CASRSLGGERTEAFF,few,TRBV7-2,TRBD1,TRBJ1-1
TGCAGTGCTAGAGATCCCCCGCAGCCCCAGCATTTT,CSARDPPQPQHF,few,TRBV20-1,.,TRBJ1-5
TGTGCCAGCAGTGAAGGATGGCGGGCCACCGGGGAGCTGTTTTTT,CASSEGWRATGELFF,few,TRBV6-1,.,TRBJ2-2
TGTGCCAGCGGGGCCCTAAACACCGGGGAGCTGTTTTTT,CASGALNTGELFF,many,TRBV11-2,.,TRBJ2-2
TGTGCCAGCAGTGAATTTAGGACTCACAATGAGCAGTTCTTC,CASSEFRTHNEQFF,.,TRBV25-1,.,TRBJ2-1
TGTGCCAGCAGCTTAGGGGCAGGAAACACCATATATTTT,CASSLGAGNTIYF,many,TRBV11-2,.,TRBJ1-3
TGTGCCAGCAGCAACTTTCCTGTGGAGACCCAGTACTTC,CASSNFPVETQYF,.,TRBV7-9,.,TRBJ2-5
TGTGCCAGCAGCCCGGGACTAGCGGGAGGGGGCAATGAGCAGTTCTTC,CASSPGLAGGGNEQFF,.,TRBV7-9,TRBD2,TRBJ2-1
TGTGCCATCAGTGTGTTGGGGGAAAAACTGTTTTTT,CAISVLGEKLFF,.,TRBV10-3,.,TRBJ1-4
TGTGCCAGCAGCTTATTGGGTTTGAACACTGAAGCTTTCTTT,CASSLLGLNTEAFF,.,TRBV7-2,.,TRBJ1-1
TGTGCCAGCAGGTCGACAGGGGGCACAGATACGCAGTATTTT,CASRSTGGTDTQYF,few,TRBV12-3/TRBV12-4,TRBD1,TRBJ2-3
TGTGCCAGCAGTTTACTCCCGTTAGCCAAAAACATTCAGTACTTC,CASSLLPLAKNIQYF,.,TRBV28,.,TRBJ2-4
TGTGCCAGCTCACCACAGACAGGAGTCGGCGAGCAGTACTTC,CASSPQTGVGEQYF,few,TRBV18,.,TRBJ2-7
TGTGCCAGCAGCCCTAGGCGGGGGGGCTATGGCGACATTCAGTACTTC,CASSPRRGGYGDIQYF,many,TRBV4-2,TRBD2,TRBJ2-4
TGCAGTGCTAGGTCTCGGAAGGAGGACTATGGCTACACCTTC,CSARSRKEDYGYTF,.,TRBV20-1,.,TRBJ1-2
TGTGCCAGCAGCTTATCAGGGGGCGTTCAAGAGACCCAGTACTTC,CASSLSGGVQETQYF,.,TRBV7-2,TRBD1,TRBJ2-5
TGTGCCAGCAGCTCGCCCCGTCGGGTTAGCACAGATACGCAGTATTTT,CASSSPRRVSTDTQYF,many,TRBV12-3/TRBV12-4,.,TRBJ2-3
TGTGCCAGCAGCCAAGATCAGCCACAACTCTATGGCTACACCTTC,CASSQDQPQLYGYTF,.,TRBV3-1,.,TRBJ1-2
TGTGCCAGCAGCTTTCCACGTTCGAGGACAGAAGTTACTAACACTGAAGCTTTCTTT,CASSFPRSRTEVTNTEAFF,.,TRBV7-9,.,TRBJ1-1
TGCATGGCAGGGCTGAACACTGAAGCTTTCTTT,CMAGLNTEAFF,.,TRBV20-1,.,TRBJ1-1
TGCGCCAGCAGCCAAGATTTCCAGGGGGTTTCCTACGAGCAGTACTTC,CASSQDFQGVSYEQYF,.,TRBV4-3,TRBD1,TRBJ2-7
TGTGCCAGCAGCAGGGGACCGGGGAACTATGGCTACACCTTC,CASSRGPGNYGYTF,.,TRBV11-2,.,TRBJ1-2
TGCAGTGCTTCGCCTTTCTTGGGGAATGAGCAGTTCTTC,CSASPFLGNEQFF,.,TRBV20-1,.,TRBJ2-1
TGTGCCAGCAGTTACCCGACAGGGCACCCCGGTCAGCCCCAGCATTTT,CASSYPTGHPGQPQHF,many,TRBV6-2/TRBV6-3,TRBD1,TRBJ1-5
TGTGCCAGCAGCCCCGGGGGGGGCGCGGGTGAAGCTTTCTTT,CASSPGGGAGEAFF,few,TRBV7-6,.,TRBJ1-1
TGTGCCAGTTATACGGGGGTTTCTGGAAACACCATATATTTT,CASYTGVSGNTIYF,.,TRBV19,.,TRBJ1-3
TGTGCCAGCAGCCCCGCTTTCACAGATACGCAGTATTTT,CASSPAFTDTQYF,many,TRBV7-2,.,TRBJ2-3
TGTGCCAGCAGTTACTCGAGAGGGGGCGACTCCTACGAGCAGTACTTC,CASSYSRGGDSYEQYF,many,TRBV6-6,TRBD1,TRBJ2-7
TGTGCCAGCAGCCGGGACAGGGACTATGGCTACACCTTC,CASSRDRDYGYTF,once,TRBV5-4,TRBD1,TRBJ1-2
TGTGCCAGCAGATACTCCGGGACGGACGCGCGGCAGTACTTC,CASRYSGTDARQYF,.,TRBV5-6,.,TRBJ2-7
TGCGCCAGCAGCCAAGATCGATCTAGCGGGGGGAATGAGCAGTTCTTC,CASSQDRSSGGNEQFF,many,TRBV4-3,TRBD2,TRBJ2-1